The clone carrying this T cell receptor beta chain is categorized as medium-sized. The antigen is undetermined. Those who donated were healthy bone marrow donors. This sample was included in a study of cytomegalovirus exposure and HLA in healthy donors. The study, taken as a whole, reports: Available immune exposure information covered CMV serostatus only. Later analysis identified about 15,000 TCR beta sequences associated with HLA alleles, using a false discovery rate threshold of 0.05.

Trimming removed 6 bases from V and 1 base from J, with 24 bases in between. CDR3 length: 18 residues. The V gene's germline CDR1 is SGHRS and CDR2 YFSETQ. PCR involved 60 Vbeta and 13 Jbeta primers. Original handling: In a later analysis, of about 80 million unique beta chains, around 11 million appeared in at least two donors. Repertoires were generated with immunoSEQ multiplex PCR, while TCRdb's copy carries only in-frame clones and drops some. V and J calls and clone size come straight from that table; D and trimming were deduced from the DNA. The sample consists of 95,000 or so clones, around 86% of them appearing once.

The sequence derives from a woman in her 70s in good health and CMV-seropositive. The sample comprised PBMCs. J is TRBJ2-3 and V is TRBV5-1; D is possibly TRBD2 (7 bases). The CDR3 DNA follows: TGCGCCAGCACCCCCACATCCCGTACAGGGAGGGGCACAGATACGCAGTATTTT. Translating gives CASTPTSRTGRGTDTQYF.